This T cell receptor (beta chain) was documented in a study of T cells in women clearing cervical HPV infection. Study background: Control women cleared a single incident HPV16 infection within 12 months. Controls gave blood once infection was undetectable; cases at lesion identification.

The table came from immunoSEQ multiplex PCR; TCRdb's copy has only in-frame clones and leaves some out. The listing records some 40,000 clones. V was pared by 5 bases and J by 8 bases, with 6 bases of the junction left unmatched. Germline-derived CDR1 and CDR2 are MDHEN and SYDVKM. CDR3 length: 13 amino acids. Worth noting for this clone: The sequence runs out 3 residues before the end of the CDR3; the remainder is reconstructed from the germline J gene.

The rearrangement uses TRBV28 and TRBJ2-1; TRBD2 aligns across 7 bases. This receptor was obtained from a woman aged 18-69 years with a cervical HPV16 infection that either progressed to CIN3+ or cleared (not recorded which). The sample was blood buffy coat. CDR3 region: CASSKTSPHEQFF. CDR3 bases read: TGTGCCAGCAGTAAGACTAGCCCCCATGAG.